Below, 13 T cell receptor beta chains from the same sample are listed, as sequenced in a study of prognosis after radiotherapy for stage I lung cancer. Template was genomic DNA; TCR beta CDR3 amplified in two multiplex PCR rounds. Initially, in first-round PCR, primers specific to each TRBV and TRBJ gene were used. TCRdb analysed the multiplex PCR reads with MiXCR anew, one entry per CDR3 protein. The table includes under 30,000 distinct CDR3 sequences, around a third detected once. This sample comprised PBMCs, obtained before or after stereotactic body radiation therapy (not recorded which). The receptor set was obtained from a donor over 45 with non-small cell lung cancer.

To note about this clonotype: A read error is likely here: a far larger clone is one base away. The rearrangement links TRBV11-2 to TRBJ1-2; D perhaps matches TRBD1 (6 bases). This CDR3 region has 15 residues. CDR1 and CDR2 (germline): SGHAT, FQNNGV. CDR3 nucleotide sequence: TGTGCCAGCAGCTTAATTCGCCCAGGGGATAGTGGCTACTCCTTC. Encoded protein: CASSLIRPGDSGYSF. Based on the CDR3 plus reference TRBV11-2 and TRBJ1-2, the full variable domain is EAGVAQSPRYKIIEKRQSVAFWCNPISGHATLYWYQQILGQGPKLLIQFQNNGVVDDSQLPKDRFSAERLKGVDSTLKIQPAKLEDSAVYLCASSLIRPGDSGYSFGSGTRLTVV.

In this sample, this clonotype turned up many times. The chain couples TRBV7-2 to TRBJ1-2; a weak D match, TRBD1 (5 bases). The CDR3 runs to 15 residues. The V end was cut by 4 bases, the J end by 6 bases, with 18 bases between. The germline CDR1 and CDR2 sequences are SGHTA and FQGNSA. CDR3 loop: CASSYHYRGGDGYTF. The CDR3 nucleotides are TGTGCCAGCAGCTACCACTACCGGGGGGGGGATGGCTACACCTTC. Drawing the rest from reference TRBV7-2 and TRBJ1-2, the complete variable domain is GAGVSQSPSNKVTEKGKDVELRCDPISGHTALYWYRQSLGQGLEFLIYFQGNSAPDKSGLPSDRFSAERTGGSVSTLTIQRTQQEDSAVYLCASSYHYRGGDGYTFGSGTRLTVV.

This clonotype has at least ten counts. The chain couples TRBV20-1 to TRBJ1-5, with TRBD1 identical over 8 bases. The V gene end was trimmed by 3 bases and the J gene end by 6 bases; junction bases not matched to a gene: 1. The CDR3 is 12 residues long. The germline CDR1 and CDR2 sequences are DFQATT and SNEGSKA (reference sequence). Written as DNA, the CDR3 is TGCAGTGCTAGCACAGGGGGTCAGCCCCAGCATTTT. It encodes CSASTGGQPQHF.

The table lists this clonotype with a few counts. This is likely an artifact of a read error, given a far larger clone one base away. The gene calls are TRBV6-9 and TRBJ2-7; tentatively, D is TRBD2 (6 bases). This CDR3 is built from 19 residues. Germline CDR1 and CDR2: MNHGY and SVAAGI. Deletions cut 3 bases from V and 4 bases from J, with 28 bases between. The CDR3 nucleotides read TGTGCCAGCAGTTACTCAACAGAAATTCGAGGAAGACTAGTGTACGAGCAGTACTTC. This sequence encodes CASSYSTEIRGRLVYEQYF.

The CDR3 here is CASSGGDRAYEQYF. Written as DNA, the CDR3 is TGTGCCAGTAGCGGAGGGGACAGGGCCTACGAGCAGTACTTC. This chain connects TRBV19 to TRBJ2-7; 9 bases match TRBD1. The CDR3 totals 14 residues. The trim removed 6 bases at V and 2 bases at J, leaving 5 bases unmatched. Germline CDR1 LNHDA, CDR2 SQIVND (reference sequence).

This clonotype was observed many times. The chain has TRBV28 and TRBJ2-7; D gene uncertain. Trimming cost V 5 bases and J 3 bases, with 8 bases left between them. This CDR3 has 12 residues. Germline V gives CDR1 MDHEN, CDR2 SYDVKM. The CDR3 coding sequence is TGTGCCAGCAGTCAAACGAACTACGAGCAGTACTTC. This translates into CASSQTNYEQYF.

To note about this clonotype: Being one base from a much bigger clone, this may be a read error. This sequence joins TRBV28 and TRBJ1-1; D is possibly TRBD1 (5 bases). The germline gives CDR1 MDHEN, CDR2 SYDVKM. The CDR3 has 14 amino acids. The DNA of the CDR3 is TGTGCCTGCAGTTTGGCGGGGGAAGGCGCTGAAGCTTTCTTT. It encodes CACSLAGEGAEAFF.

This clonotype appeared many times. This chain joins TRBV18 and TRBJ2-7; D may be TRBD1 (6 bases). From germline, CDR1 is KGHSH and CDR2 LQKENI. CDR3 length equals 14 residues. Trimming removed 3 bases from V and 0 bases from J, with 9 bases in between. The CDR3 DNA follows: TGTGCCAGCTCACCTCAACAGGGCTCCTACGAGCAGTACTTC. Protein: CASSPQQGSYEQYF.

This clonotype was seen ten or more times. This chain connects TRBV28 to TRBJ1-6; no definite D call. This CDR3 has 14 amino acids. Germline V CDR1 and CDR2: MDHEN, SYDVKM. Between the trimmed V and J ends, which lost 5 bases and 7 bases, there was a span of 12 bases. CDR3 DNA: TGTGCCAGCAGTCTCGCAACGAGGAATTCACCCCTCCACTTT. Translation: CASSLATRNSPLHF.

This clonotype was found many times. As DNA, the CDR3 is TGTGCCAGCAGCTTCCGAGGGACAGCGAGCTCTGGAAACACCATATATTTT. Protein: CASSFRGTASSGNTIYF. J is TRBJ1-3 and V is TRBV13, with 7 bases lining up with TRBD1. CDR3 length: 17 amino acids. The germline V gene has CDR1 PRHDT and CDR2 FYEKMQ (reference sequence). J lost 0 bases, V lost 3 bases, and 8 bases had no gene match. Filled out from reference TRBV13 and TRBJ1-3, the complete variable domain reads AAGVIQSPRHLIKEKRETATLKCYPIPRHDTVYWYQQGPGQDPQFLISFYEKMQSDKGSIPDRFSAQQFSDYHSELNMSSLELGDSALYFCASSFRGTASSGNTIYFGEGSWLTVV.

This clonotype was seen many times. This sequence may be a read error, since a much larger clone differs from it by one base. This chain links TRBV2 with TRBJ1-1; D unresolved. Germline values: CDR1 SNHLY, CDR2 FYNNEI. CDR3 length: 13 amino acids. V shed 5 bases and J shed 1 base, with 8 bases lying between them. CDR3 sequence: CASSFVPNTEAFF. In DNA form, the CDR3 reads TGTGCCAGCAGTTTTGTTCCGAACACTGAAGCTTTCTTT. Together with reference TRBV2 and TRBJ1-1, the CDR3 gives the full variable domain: EPEVTQTPSHQVTQMGQEVILRCVPISNHLYFYWYRQILGQKVEFLVSFYNNEISEKSEIFDDQFSVERPDGSNFTLKIRSTKLEDSAMYFCASSFVPNTEAFFGQGTRLTVV.

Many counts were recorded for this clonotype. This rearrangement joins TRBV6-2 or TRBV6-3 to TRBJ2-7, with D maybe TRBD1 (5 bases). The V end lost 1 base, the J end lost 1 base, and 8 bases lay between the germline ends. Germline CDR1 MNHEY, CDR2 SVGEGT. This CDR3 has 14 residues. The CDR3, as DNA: TGTGCCAGCAGTTACTTTGCAGGGTCCTACGAGCAGTACTTC. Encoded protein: CASSYFAGSYEQYF.

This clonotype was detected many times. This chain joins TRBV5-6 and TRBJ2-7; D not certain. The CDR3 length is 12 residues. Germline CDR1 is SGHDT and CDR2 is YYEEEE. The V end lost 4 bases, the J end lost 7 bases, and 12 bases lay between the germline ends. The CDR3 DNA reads TGTGCCAGCAGCCCCGGGTTGGGAGAGCAGTACTTC. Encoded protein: CASSPGLGEQYF.